The 32 T cell receptor beta chains in this list originate from one sample, sequenced in a study of technical replicates of blood from a few donors. Assay: immunoSEQ multiplex PCR; the TCRdb copy retains only in-frame clones and omits some. The sample holds 95,000 to 100,000 clones, nearly 96% seen once. The sample comprised T cells isolated from PBMCs. The receptors come from a human donor in good health.

This rearrangement joins TRBV19 to TRBJ1-5, with 7 bases fitting TRBD1. This CDR3 is 17 amino acids long. Per germline, CDR1 LNHDA and CDR2 SQIVND (reference sequence). Losses at the gene ends were 6 bases for V and 1 base for J; bases not matched to a gene: 12. The CDR3 DNA reads as TGTGCCAGTAGCAAGGGGGCTCCCCTACAGAGCAATCAGCCCCAGCATTTT. The encoded protein is CASSKGAPLQSNQPQHF.

This clone was recorded only once. The chain has TRBV25-1 and TRBJ1-6, with D uncertain. This CDR3 comprises 13 residues. Germline CDR1 and CDR2: MGHDK and SYGVNS. Trimming took off 0 bases at V and 9 bases at J, with 6 bases between the two ends. CDR3 loop: CASSEYIRSPLHF. DNA for the CDR3: TGTGCCAGCAGTGAATATATTCGTTCACCCCTCCACTTT.

The gene calls are TRBV4-1 and TRBJ2-1, with a weak D call TRBD2 (5 bases). There are 16 residues in the CDR3. Trimming removed 0 bases from V and 8 bases from J, with 17 bases in between. Germline values: CDR1 MGHRA, CDR2 YSYEKL. In nucleotides, the CDR3 is TGCGCCAGCAGCCAAGATAGGCAGCGGTTGCGCGATGAGCAGTTCTTC. Its protein product is CASSQDRQRLRDEQFF.

This clone has a single count. This rearrangement joins TRBV5-4 to TRBJ2-2; D is unresolved. The CDR3 contains 14 residues. Germline V gives CDR1 SGHNT, CDR2 YYREEE (reference sequence). Trimming stripped 0 bases from V and 1 base from J, with 4 bases between. DNA of the CDR3: TGTGCCAGCAGCTTGGTCGGGAACACCGGGGAGCTGTTTTTT. It translates to CASSLVGNTGELFF.

This clone was seen a single time. The chain is built from TRBV4-1 and TRBJ2-2; 7 nucleotides match TRBD1. Germline CDR1 reads MGHRA; CDR2 reads YSYEKL. V was pared by 1 base and J by 2 bases, with 4 bases of the junction left unmatched. The CDR3 is made up of 16 amino acids. CDR3 in amino acids: CASSQGQGINTGELFF. The CDR3 DNA reads as TGCGCCAGCAGCCAAGGACAGGGAATTAACACCGGGGAGCTGTTTTTT.

The V gene is TRBV28, the J gene TRBJ1-1; D is unclear. V dropped 2 bases and J dropped 0 bases, with 7 bases sitting between them. The CDR3 extends over 14 amino acids. Germline lookup yields CDR1 MDHEN and CDR2 SYDVKM. Here the CDR3 reads CASSLGRVNTEAFF. The DNA of the CDR3 is TGTGCCAGCAGTTTAGGTCGGGTGAACACTGAAGCTTTCTTT.

V and J are TRBV28 and TRBJ1-4; TRBD1 matches 9 bases. Germline trimming cut 6 bases from V and 10 bases from J; bases unmatched to any gene: 9. Germline V lookup: CDR1 MDHEN, CDR2 SYDVKM. The CDR3 loop spans 14 amino acids. CDR3 nucleotide sequence: TGTGCCAGCAGCCGGGGGGACAGGGTGGGAAAACTGTTTTTT. Encoded protein: CASSRGDRVGKLFF.

This clone appeared a single time. The genes are TRBV29-1 and TRBJ2-5; D might be TRBD2 (6 bases). Trimming stripped 3 bases from V and 0 bases from J, with 14 bases between. The germline CDR1 and CDR2 sequences are SQVTM and ANQGSEA. The CDR3 is made up of 15 amino acids. The CDR3 is CSVEEGPSYQETQYF. In DNA, the CDR3 is TGCAGCGTTGAGGAGGGACCTTCGTACCAAGAGACCCAGTACTTC.

The chain combines TRBV7-9 with TRBJ2-2; 7 bases agree with TRBD1. The CDR3 spans 17 residues. Germline CDR1 reads SEHNR; CDR2 reads FQNEAQ (reference sequence). The V segment lost 5 bases and the J segment 0 bases; nucleotides outside the gene matches: 9. The CDR3 coding sequence is TGTGCCAGCAGCCCGACAGGGAACCTCGCGAACACCGGGGAGCTGTTTTTT. It codes for CASSPTGNLANTGELFF.

The chain is built from TRBV4-1 and TRBJ1-3; possible D gene TRBD1, 5 bases. Germline V gene data show CDR1 as MGHRA and CDR2 as YSYEKL. The CDR3 runs to 20 residues. The ends were cut back, 0 bases at V and 10 bases at J, with 31 bases in the middle. The CDR3 DNA is TGCGCCAGCAGCCAAGACCCTTTGAGCTCGTCTACGACAGACTTGGTTACCATATATTTT. This codes for CASSQDPLSSSTTDLVTIYF.

The chain has TRBV2 and TRBJ2-2; 7 bases match TRBD1. Losses at the gene ends were 4 bases for V and 3 bases for J; bases not matched to a gene: 8. The germline V gene encodes CDR1 SNHLY and CDR2 FYNNEI. The CDR3 extends over 16 amino acids. The chain's CDR3 is CASSVFGQGDTGELFF. The CDR3 DNA is TGTGCCAGCAGTGTTTTTGGTCAGGGGGACACCGGGGAGCTGTTTTTT.

V is TRBV6-5 and J is TRBJ1-5; D is uncertain. The length of the CDR3 is 14 residues. Trimming left V 6 bases short and J 6 bases short, with 15 bases between. Germline loops: CDR1 MNHEY, CDR2 SVGAGI. The CDR3 is CASSPVLSPQPQHF. DNA for the CDR3: TGTGCCAGCAGCCCCGTCCTTTCCCCTCAGCCCCAGCATTTT.

V is TRBV4-1 and J is TRBJ1-3; a possible D gene is TRBD1 (5 bases). Germline V gene data show CDR1 as MGHRA and CDR2 as YSYEKL. V gave up 4 bases and J gave up 0 bases, with 13 bases separating them. The CDR3 is 16 residues long. CDR3 DNA: TGCGCCAGCAGCCCACCCGCGGGGGTCTCTGGAAACACCATATATTTT. Translated: CASSPPAGVSGNTIYF.

The V and J genes are TRBV6-5 and TRBJ2-7; D unresolved. This CDR3 has 14 residues. V gave up 4 bases and J gave up 0 bases, with 10 bases separating them. Germline V gene lookup returns CDR1 MNHEY and CDR2 SVGAGI. This CDR3 is CASSSRMSSYEQYF. The CDR3 coding sequence is TGTGCCAGCAGTTCAAGAATGAGCTCCTACGAGCAGTACTTC.

The chain uses TRBV6-5 and TRBJ1-4; possible D gene TRBD1, 5 bases. Germline loops: CDR1 MNHEY, CDR2 SVGAGI. Trimming took 2 bases from V and 10 from J, leaving 20 bases between them. CDR3 length equals 16 residues. CDR3 sequence reads: CASSYGAHDVGGKLFF. The CDR3 DNA reads as TGTGCCAGCAGTTACGGGGCACACGACGTGGGGGGAAAACTGTTTTTT.

The chain uses TRBV5-6 and TRBJ2-2; the match to TRBD1 covers 8 bases. V lost 0 bases and J lost 1; bases outside the gene matches: 11. The CDR3 totals 19 residues. The V gene's germline CDR1 is SGHDT and CDR2 YYEEEE. The CDR3: CASSLGILLDRGNTGELFF. CDR3 nucleotide sequence: TGTGCCAGCAGCTTGGGCATATTATTAGACAGGGGGAACACCGGGGAGCTGTTTTTT. Combining the CDR3 with reference TRBV5-6 and TRBJ2-2 gives the whole variable domain DAGVTQSPTHLIKTRGQQVTLRCSPKSGHDTVSWYQQALGQGPQFIFQYYEEEERQRGNFPDRFSGHQFPNYSSELNVNALLLGDSALYLCASSLGILLDRGNTGELFFGEGSRLTVL.

Concerning this clone itself: One junction end does not reproduce the germline sequence, and a read error may be involved. The chain recombines TRBV5-4 with TRBJ2-3; 10 nucleotides agree with TRBD1. The CDR3 has 15 residues. Looked up from germline, CDR1 is SGHNT and CDR2 is YYREEE (reference sequence). CDR3 region: CASSYKGQGTDMQYF. CDR3 sequence (DNA): TGTGCCAGCAGCTACAAGGGACAGGGGACAGATATGCAGTATTTT.

The CDR3 DNA reads as TGTGCCAGCAGTGGTTTGGGACTAGCGGGAGAGTGGAGGACCGGGGAGCTGTTTTTT. Translating it yields CASSGLGLAGEWRTGELFF. J is TRBJ2-2 and V is TRBV6-1, with 14 bases fitting TRBD2. Trimming removed 4 bases from V and 5 bases from J; junction bases left unmatched: 12. CDR1 is MNHNS, CDR2 SASEGT, per germline. The CDR3 consists of 19 residues.

In this sample, this clone turned up a few times. The chain joins TRBV19 to TRBJ1-5; 10 bases match TRBD1. Trimming took 2 bases from V and 2 from J; bases not matched to a gene: 3. The CDR3 extends over 16 amino acids. In germline, CDR1 is LNHDA, CDR2 SQIVND (reference sequence). CDR3: CASSIMGTGGNQPQHF. CDR3 bases: TGTGCCAGTAGTATAATGGGGACAGGGGGCAATCAGCCCCAGCATTTT.

This chain joins TRBV7-9 and TRBJ1-5, with D possibly TRBD1 on 6 matching bases. CDR3 length equals 14 residues. The germline V gene encodes CDR1 SEHNR and CDR2 FQNEAQ (reference sequence). Trimming pared 5 bases from V and 6 bases from J, leaving 14 bases between. The CDR3 loop is CASSLLDSLQPQHF. The CDR3 coding sequence is TGTGCCAGCAGCCTACTGGACAGTCTTCAGCCCCAGCATTTT.

V and J are TRBV7-8 and TRBJ1-5, with D tentatively TRBD1 (5 bases). The germline gives CDR1 SGHVS, CDR2 FQNEAQ. There are 16 residues in the CDR3. V gave up 1 base and J gave up 7 bases, with 17 bases separating them. The CDR3 loop reads CASSLGGLGEEQPQHF. In nucleotides, the CDR3 is TGTGCCAGCAGCTTAGGAGGGTTGGGGGAGGAACAGCCCCAGCATTTT.

The chain combines TRBV27 with TRBJ2-1; 12 bases fit TRBD2. Germline CDR1 reads MNHEY; CDR2 reads SMNVEV (reference sequence). The trim removed 2 bases at V and 8 bases at J, leaving 1 base unmatched. This CDR3 region has 14 residues. CDR3 residues: CASSLLAGGDEQFF. The CDR3 DNA is TGTGCCAGCAGTTTACTAGCGGGGGGGGATGAGCAGTTCTTC.

The V gene is TRBV19, the J gene TRBJ2-7; 9 nucleotides match TRBD1. Trimming at V came to 5 bases and at J to 5 bases, leaving 10 bases not matched to a gene. Germline V gene lookup returns CDR1 LNHDA and CDR2 SQIVND (reference sequence). The CDR3 length is 15 residues. The CDR3 spells CASSYFGTGSNEQYF. The CDR3 DNA sequence: TGTGCCAGTAGTTATTTCGGGACAGGGTCCAACGAGCAGTACTTC.

This chain uses TRBV5-4 with TRBJ2-3, with TRBD2 as a possible D gene (6 bases). V dropped 3 bases and J dropped 0 bases, with 11 bases sitting between them. The CDR3 extends over 15 amino acids. The germline V gene has CDR1 SGHNT and CDR2 YYREEE (reference sequence). CDR3 DNA sequence: TGTGCCAGCAGCTCCGGACTATTAAGCACAGATACGCAGTATTTT. Protein sequence: CASSSGLLSTDTQYF.

This clone has only a few counts. The rearrangement uses TRBV6-5 and TRBJ1-1; weak D call: TRBD1 (5 bases). V lost 0 bases, J lost 11 bases, and 16 bases lay in between. Looked up from germline, CDR1 is MNHEY and CDR2 is SVGAGI. The CDR3 loop spans 14 amino acids. This chain's CDR3 is CASSYSTSGRRAFF. The CDR3 DNA reads TGTGCCAGCAGTTACTCGACCTCAGGGCGGCGGGCTTTCTTT.

Turning to this clone: One junction end does not reproduce the germline sequence, and a read error may be involved. The chain carries TRBV7-9 and TRBJ2-7, with 8 bases lining up with TRBD1. Per the germline V gene, CDR1 is SEHNR and CDR2 is FQNEAQ (reference sequence). The CDR3 loop spans 15 amino acids. CDR3 loop: CASGLLRTGYYEQYF. The CDR3 bases are TGTGCCAGCGGCTTACTCCGGACAGGGTACTACGAGCAGTACTTC.

The chain employs TRBV10-1 and TRBJ2-2; 10 bases agree with TRBD1. The V and J ends lost 9 bases and 3 bases, in that order; junction bases with no gene match: 4. The length of the CDR3 is 14 residues. Germline values: CDR1 WNHNN, CDR2 SYGVQD (reference sequence). The CDR3 nucleotides read TGCGCCAGTGGGACAGGGGCGGACACCGGGGAGCTGTTTTTT. Translation: CASGTGADTGELFF.

The genes are TRBV6-6 and TRBJ2-1; possibly TRBD1 for D (6 bases). In germline, CDR1 is MNHNY, CDR2 SVGAGI (reference sequence). This CDR3 is 15 amino acids long. Between the trimmed V and J ends, which lost 6 bases and 2 bases, there was a span of 14 bases. Written as DNA, the CDR3 is TGTGCCAGCAGCATTACAGGGTCTGCCTACAATGAGCAGTTCTTC. Amino acids: CASSITGSAYNEQFF.

The chain uses TRBV5-1 and TRBJ1-2, with D uncertain. This CDR3 region has 15 residues. V lost 4 bases, J lost 1 base, and 14 bases lay in between. Germline V lookup: CDR1 SGHRS, CDR2 YFSETQ. The CDR3 region is CASSLTDGNNYGYTF. CDR3 sequence (DNA): TGCGCCAGCAGCCTAACTGACGGGAATAACTATGGCTACACCTTC.

This sequence joins TRBV5-6 and TRBJ2-7; D uncertain. CDR3 length equals 13 residues. The germline CDR1 and CDR2 sequences are SGHDT and YYEEEE. V shed 5 bases and J shed 4 bases, with 13 bases lying between them. The CDR3 here is CASSIRVGYEQYF. The CDR3 coding sequence is TGTGCCAGCAGTATCCGGGTTGGGTACGAGCAGTACTTC.

The chain has TRBV9 and TRBJ2-5; 14 positions agree with TRBD2. V lost 4 bases, J lost 7 bases, and 9 bases stayed unmatched. This CDR3 comprises 16 residues. Per the germline V gene, CDR1 is SGDLS and CDR2 is YYNGEE. Here the CDR3 DNA reads TGTGCCAGCAGCTTCGGGACTAGCGGGAGATCGGGGACCCAGTACTTC. Amino acid sequence: CASSFGTSGRSGTQYF.

V is TRBV18 and J is TRBJ2-2, with TRBD1 as a possible D gene (6 bases). The V end was cut by 3 bases, the J end by 5 bases, with 10 bases between. This CDR3 comprises 14 residues. Germline values: CDR1 KGHSH, CDR2 LQKENI. The DNA of the CDR3 is TGTGCCAGCTCACCGGGCCAGGGGACCGGGGAGCTGTTTTTT. Translating it yields CASSPGQGTGELFF. Based on the CDR3 plus reference TRBV18 and TRBJ2-2, the full variable domain is NAGVMQNPRHLVRRRGQEARLRCSPMKGHSHVYWYRQLPEEGLKFMVYLQKENIIDESGMPKERFSAEFPKEGPSILRIQQVVRGDSAAYFCASSPGQGTGELFFGEGSRLTVL.